Listed here are 25 T cell receptor beta chains from one sample, sequenced in a study of T cell repertoires in aging, cancer and after chemotherapy. A mixed TRB-A/B primer pool amplified rearranged TRB by multiplex touch-down PCR. In TCRdb, the multiplex PCR reads were re-called with MiXCR into one record per CDR3 protein. In the table there are roughly 6,200 distinct CDR3 sequences, around 30% of which are singletons. Peripheral blood genomic DNA, not sorted cells or RNA, was the template. Source material: blood. The receptors stem from a human donor with a blood cancer.

J is TRBJ2-5 and V is TRBV20-1, with D perhaps matching TRBD2 (5 bases). Germline values: CDR1 DFQATT, CDR2 SNEGSKA (reference sequence). V was cut by 0 bases and J by 2 bases, with 10 bases left in between. This CDR3 contains 14 residues. The CDR3 DNA follows: TGCAGTGCTAGAGATTGGACTGAACAAGAGACCCAGTACTTC. This codes for CSARDWTEQETQYF.

To note about this clonotype: This may stem from a read error, because a much larger clone lies one nucleotide away. CDR3 in amino acids: CASSELAGSTDTQYF. CDR3 DNA sequence: TGTGCCAGCAGTGAACTAGCGGGTAGCACAGATACGCAGTATTTT. This chain joins TRBV6-1 and TRBJ2-3; 8 bases are shared with TRBD2. Germline values: CDR1 MNHNS, CDR2 SASEGT. The CDR3 has 15 amino acids. J lost 0 bases, V lost 2 bases, and 1 base had no gene match.

Sample share makes this clonotype medium-sized. CDR3 in amino acids: CSVVEQFNQPQHF. DNA of the CDR3: TGCAGCGTTGTGGAACAGTTCAATCAGCCCCAGCATTTT. The chain couples TRBV29-1 to TRBJ1-5; no clear D. Trimming left V 4 bases short and J 3 bases short, with 10 bases between. The germline V gene has CDR1 SQVTM and CDR2 ANQGSEA. The CDR3 extends over 13 amino acids.

V usage is TRBV6-4 and J usage is TRBJ2-6, with TRBD1 as a possible D gene (8 bases). V was trimmed by 6 bases and J by 4 bases, leaving 19 bases between them. CDR1 and CDR2 from the germline V gene are MRHNA and SNTAGT. This CDR3 spans 17 amino acids. As DNA, the CDR3 is TGTGCCAGCAGGCCTGGGGGGGACAGGTCCGGGGCCAACGTCCTGACTTTC. Protein: CASRPGGDRSGANVLTF.

About this clonotype: Given a much more abundant clone one base away, this may be a read error. The chain uses TRBV19 and TRBJ2-1; 9 nucleotides agree with TRBD2. V shed 3 bases, J shed 8 bases, and the junction held 23 bases outside the gene matches. CDR1 and CDR2 from the germline V gene are LNHDA and SQIVND (reference sequence). The CDR3 is 20 residues long. The CDR3 DNA is TGTGCCAGTAGTATCCAGACAGGGTGCGGCGGGAGGGCCGGGGGCGATGAGCAGTTCTTC. Translated, it gives CASSIQTGCGGRAGGDEQFF.

The chain joins TRBV10-2 to TRBJ2-7, with D unclear. From germline, CDR1 is WSHSY and CDR2 SAAADI. The CDR3 spans 11 residues. Trimming pared 6 bases from V and 2 bases from J, leaving 5 bases between. The CDR3 loop reads CASSDTYEQYF. CDR3 DNA sequence: TGCGCCAGCAGCGACACCTACGAGCAGTACTTC.

This clonotype was observed a handful of times. The gene calls are TRBV5-1 and TRBJ2-3; 14 bases line up with TRBD2. Germline values: CDR1 SGHRS, CDR2 YFSETQ. Germline trimming cut 6 bases from V and 4 bases from J; bases unmatched to any gene: 10. CDR3 length equals 17 residues. CDR3 sequence reads: CASNTGRLAGGADTQYF. CDR3 coding DNA: TGCGCCAGCAACACTGGGAGACTAGCGGGGGGGGCAGATACGCAGTATTTT.

The chain uses TRBV4-1 and TRBJ1-2; 9 nucleotides line up with TRBD1. CDR3 length: 14 amino acids. V lost 3 bases to trimming and J lost 4 bases; unmatched junction nucleotides: 3. The germline CDR1 and CDR2 sequences are MGHRA and YSYEKL. The CDR3 DNA follows: TGCGCCAGCAGCCAGGACAGGGGAGGCTATGGCTACACCTTC. Its translation: CASSQDRGGYGYTF.

By share, this clonotype ranks as medium-sized. The CDR3 is CASSTRTSPGQETQYF. Here the CDR3 DNA reads TGTGCCAGCAGCACTCGGACTAGTCCGGGGCAGGAGACCCAGTACTTC. The chain joins TRBV7-6 to TRBJ2-5, with TRBD2 matching 7 bases. Germline assignment: CDR1 SGHVS and CDR2 FNYEAQ. CDR3 length: 16 residues. With V trimmed by 5 bases and J by 5 bases, 14 bases remained unmatched.

Comments on this clonotype: This may be a read error: a much more frequent sequence differs by one nucleotide. The J gene is TRBJ2-5, the V gene TRBV6-5; D not resolved. This CDR3 contains 12 residues. Between the trimmed V and J ends, which lost 7 bases and 5 bases, there was a span of 11 bases. The germline CDR1 and CDR2 sequences are MNHEY and SVGAGI. In DNA, the CDR3 is TGTGCCAGCATCCACTCGTGGGAGACCCAGTACTTC. Its translation: CASIHSWETQYF.

Relative to its sample, this clonotype is medium-sized. The chain couples TRBV13 to TRBJ2-5, with D possibly being TRBD2 (5 bases). V shed 4 bases and J shed 4 bases, with 13 bases lying between them. The CDR3 length is 14 residues. Germline CDR1 is PRHDT and CDR2 is FYEKMQ (reference sequence). CDR3 sequence (DNA): TGTGCCAGCAGCTCTCGGTGGGCGGGAGAGACCCAGTACTTC. Translation: CASSSRWAGETQYF.

This rearrangement joins TRBV18 to TRBJ1-1; D perhaps matches TRBD1 (5 bases). CDR3 size: 14 residues. Trimming removed 6 bases from V and 3 bases from J, with 14 bases in between. CDR1 KGHSH and CDR2 LQKENI come from the germline V gene. The CDR3 DNA follows: TGTGCCAGCTCCCGAGGGGAGCCTCACACTGAAGCTTTCTTT. Translating gives CASSRGEPHTEAFF.

By share of the sample, this clonotype is medium-sized. This chain joins TRBV13 and TRBJ2-2, with a tentative D call TRBD1 (6 bases). Trimming removed 5 bases at V and 7 bases at J, with 8 bases between. In germline, CDR1 is PRHDT, CDR2 FYEKMQ (reference sequence). CDR3 length equals 12 residues. DNA of the CDR3: TGTGCCAGCAGCCGGACAGTCGGGGAGCTGTTTTTT. This sequence encodes CASSRTVGELFF. Full variable domain (missing parts from reference TRBV13 and TRBJ2-2): AAGVIQSPRHLIKEKRETATLKCYPIPRHDTVYWYQQGPGQDPQFLISFYEKMQSDKGSIPDRFSAQQFSDYHSELNMSSLELGDSALYFCASSRTVGELFFGEGSRLTVL.

This clonotype is deemed medium-sized. This chain joins TRBV29-1 and TRBJ1-6; 10 bases are shared with TRBD1. V trimming: 7 bases; J trimming: 10 bases; junction bases outside the gene matches: 10. CDR1 is SQVTM, CDR2 ANQGSEA, per germline. The CDR3 is 14 residues long. DNA for the CDR3: TGCAGCGCTGGGACAGGGGCAATAGGATCACCCCTCCACTTT. Protein sequence: CSAGTGAIGSPLHF.

In this sample, this clonotype turned up a few times. This chain joins TRBV28 and TRBJ2-2; D may be TRBD1 (5 bases). Trimming cost V 3 bases and J 7 bases, with 15 bases left between them. This CDR3 contains 15 residues. Germline V lookup: CDR1 MDHEN, CDR2 SYDVKM. This CDR3 is CASSLEGEPGGELFF. The CDR3 region has the DNA TGTGCCAGCAGTTTGGAAGGGGAACCTGGCGGGGAGCTGTTTTTT.

Regarding this clonotype: A read error is possible here, since a much larger clone lies one base away. This sequence joins TRBV6-1 and TRBJ2-1; D may be TRBD2 (6 bases). There are 13 residues in the CDR3. Per the germline V gene, CDR1 is MNHNS and CDR2 is SASEGT. Trimming pared 8 bases from V and 2 bases from J, leaving 10 bases between. CDR3 sequence: CASLSGAYNEQFF. The CDR3 DNA reads TGTGCCAGCCTGTCGGGAGCCTACAATGAGCAGTTCTTC.

The V gene is TRBV6-1, the J gene TRBJ1-2; D may be TRBD1 (6 bases). CDR1 is MNHNS and CDR2 is SASEGT in the germline V gene. V lost 3 bases and J lost 6, with 14 bases in between. This CDR3 contains 14 residues. CDR3 DNA: TGTGCCAGCAGTGATTATTGGCAGGGGAATGGCTACACCTTC. Its protein is CASSDYWQGNGYTF.

This clonotype was seen a handful of times. The V and J genes are TRBV11-2 and TRBJ2-3, with D possibly matching TRBD2 (6 bases). The germline CDR1 and CDR2 sequences are SGHAT and FQNNGV. The CDR3 is 17 amino acids. The V and J ends lost 1 base and 3 bases respectively, with 17 bases between them. The CDR3 is CASSLGPGLTETDTQYF. The CDR3 DNA reads as TGTGCCAGCAGCTTAGGCCCTGGACTAACTGAGACAGATACGCAGTATTTT.

By proportion, this clonotype is medium-sized. The CDR3 DNA reads as TGCAGCGTTGATACCGGGACACGAGAGACCCAGTACTTC. As protein: CSVDTGTRETQYF. The chain is built from TRBV29-1 and TRBJ2-5; a possible D gene is TRBD1 (6 bases). V lost 3 bases and J 4 bases, leaving 12 bases between the germline ends. Germline CDR1 SQVTM, CDR2 ANQGSEA. This CDR3 region has 13 residues.

V gene TRBV20-1 combines with J gene TRBJ1-1; unclear D gene. CDR3 length: 10 residues. V was clipped by 6 bases and J by 2 bases, with 4 bases between them. CDR1 is DFQATT, CDR2 SNEGSKA, per germline (reference sequence). The CDR3 DNA follows: TGCAGTGCGGGAAACACTGAAGCTTTCTTT. Amino acid sequence: CSAGNTEAFF.

The genes are TRBV6-1 and TRBJ2-7; 7 nucleotides agree with TRBD1. J lost 8 bases, V lost 8 bases, and 15 bases had no gene match. The CDR3 loop spans 14 amino acids. CDR1 and CDR2 from the germline V gene are MNHNS and SASEGT. CDR3 nucleotide sequence: TGTGCCAGCTCACCACCGACAGGGAAATACAAGCAGTACTTC. Amino acids: CASSPPTGKYKQYF.

This clonotype is medium-sized by share. The CDR3 reads CAWSVRREGEQFF. The CDR3 region has the DNA TGTGCCTGGAGTGTAAGGCGGGAGGGTGAGCAGTTCTTC. This chain uses TRBV30 with TRBJ2-1; 9 bases fit TRBD2. Germline V CDR1 and CDR2: GTSNPN, SVGIG (reference sequence). V was pared by 0 bases and J by 9 bases, with 3 bases of the junction left unmatched. The CDR3 consists of 13 residues.

In its sample, this clonotype is medium-sized. V usage is TRBV15 and J usage is TRBJ2-5; D gene ambiguous. The germline CDR1 and CDR2 sequences are LNHNV and YYDKDF (reference sequence). The ends were cut back, 0 bases at V and 5 bases at J, with 4 bases in the middle. This CDR3 has 12 residues. CDR3 coding DNA: TGTGCCACCAGCAGAGATCGGGAGACCCAGTACTTC. Its protein is CATSRDRETQYF.

In the case of this clonotype: A much larger clone lies one base from this, so it may be a read error. V gene TRBV6-5 combines with J gene TRBJ2-5, with D possibly being TRBD2 (6 bases). The V gene lost 9 bases and the J gene lost 4 bases, with 12 bases spanning the gap. The germline gives CDR1 MNHEY, CDR2 SVGAGI. The CDR3 is 12 residues long. CDR3 in DNA: TGTGCCAGTGGCGGGGTACGAGAGACCCAGTACTTC. Its translation: CASGGVRETQYF.

The table lists this clonotype with a count of one. The V gene is TRBV18, the J gene TRBJ2-7; either TRBD1 or TRBD2 may supply D (6 bases each). In germline, CDR1 is KGHSH, CDR2 LQKENI. The CDR3 is 15 amino acids. V lost 6 bases, J lost 2 bases, and 17 bases lay in between. The CDR3 nucleotides read TGTGCCAGCTCGTTTCCCGGGGGCCCAACCTACGAGCAGTACTTC. It encodes CASSFPGGPTYEQYF.